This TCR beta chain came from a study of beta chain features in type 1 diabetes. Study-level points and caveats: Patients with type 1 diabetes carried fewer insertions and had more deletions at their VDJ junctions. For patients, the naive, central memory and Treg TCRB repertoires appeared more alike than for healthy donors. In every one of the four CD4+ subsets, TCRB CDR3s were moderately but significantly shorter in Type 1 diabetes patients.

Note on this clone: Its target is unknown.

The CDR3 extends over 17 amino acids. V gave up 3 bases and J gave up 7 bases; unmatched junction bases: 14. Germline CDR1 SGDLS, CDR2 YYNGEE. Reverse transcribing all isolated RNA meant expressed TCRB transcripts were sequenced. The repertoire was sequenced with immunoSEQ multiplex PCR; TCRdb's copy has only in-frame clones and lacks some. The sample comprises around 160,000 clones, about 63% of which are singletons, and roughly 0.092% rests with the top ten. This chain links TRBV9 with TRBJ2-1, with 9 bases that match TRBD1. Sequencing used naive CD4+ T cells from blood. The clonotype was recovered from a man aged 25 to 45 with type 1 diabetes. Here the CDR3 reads CASSAELGRDRANEQFF. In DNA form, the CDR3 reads TGTGCCAGCAGCGCCGAACTCGGTCGGGACAGGGCAAATGAGCAGTTCTTC.